The TCR beta chain described here comes from a study of T cells in Graves' hyperthyroidism and ophthalmopathy. Study-wide results and caveats: Ophthalmopathy was identified by the model a median approximately six months ahead of onset.

As concerns this clonotype: What it binds is unknown.

The source material, RNA transcripts, was used to amplify TCR beta CDR3 regions. TCR CDR3 regions were first amplified by RT-PCR with HTBI primers. From the multiplex PCR reads, TCRdb called clonotypes with MiXCR, one entry per CDR3 protein. The sample includes more than 650,000 distinct CDR3 sequences, less than 15% of them seen just once. Patients counted as stable if ophthalmopathy did not develop within 18 months. The patients, who ranged from 18 to 65 in age, presented with newly diagnosed hyperthyroidism lasting under 2 months. Input material: blood. The clonotype originates from a woman between 18 and 30 years old with Graves' hyperthyroidism.

The CDR3 loop is CSARVNSGRALDNEQFF. DNA of the CDR3: TGCAGTGCTAGAGTTAATAGCGGGAGGGCCTTGGATAATGAGCAGTTCTTC. The chain recombines TRBV20-1 with TRBJ2-1, with 11 bases aligning to TRBD2. The germline gives CDR1 DFQATT, CDR2 SNEGSKA (reference sequence). This CDR3 has 17 amino acids. The V segment lost 1 base and the J segment 7 bases; nucleotides outside the gene matches: 12.